This TCR beta chain was sequenced during a study of regulatory T cells in long-lasting Graves disease. Study findings and constraints: The number of shared public clonotypes was higher in persistent patients (more than 2,500) than new patients (just over 950).

Sequencing libraries for TCR beta were prepared with iRepertoire HTBI primers and Arm-PCR of CDR3 regions. In the authors' workflow: Samples collectively showed some 65 TRBV and some 14 TRBJ segments. MiXCR, applied by TCRdb to the multiplex PCR reads, yields one record per CDR3 protein. The V and J calls here are based on TCRdb, not the publication. The data show roughly 500,000 distinct CDR3 sequences, with around 15% seen just once and roughly 18% held by the top ten. The CDR3 runs to 14 residues. Trimming removed 6 bases from V and 7 bases from J, with 19 bases in between. CDR1 is MNHNS and CDR2 is SASEGT in the germline V gene. The time point: newly diagnosed GD, antithyroid drugs for less than 3 months. The TCR library was prepared using RNA isolated from PBMCs. This clonotype has at least ten counts. Its target is unknown. The same data also contributed to another study, on T cells in Graves' hyperthyroidism and ophthalmopathy. From that report: Peripheral blood also featured most of the thyroid clonotypes expanded above 0.001.

V and J are TRBV6-1 and TRBJ2-7; TRBD1 might be the D (6 bases). This sample comprised peripheral blood mononuclear cells (PBMCs), obtained at new diagnosis, from a patient treated with antithyroid drugs. The receptor's source is a woman aged 45-60 years with Graves disease. CDR3 sequence (DNA): TGTGCCAGCAGCCCCGCAGGGGCCGCGCGAGAGCAGTACTTC. Amino acid sequence: CASSPAGAAREQYF.